The 11 T cell receptor beta chains given below trace back to one sample, sequenced in a study of CD8 T cells in Susac syndrome. The RNA input was roughly 0.5 to 1 ug, and it was reverse transcribed with random hexamers. TCRdb processed the immunoSEQ multiplex PCR reads anew with MiXCR; each CDR3 protein has one entry. The table shows 200,000 to 250,000 distinct CDR3 sequences, with approximately 94% occurring only once. The sequencing input was CD4+ T cells from PBMCs. These receptors all stem from a human donor with Susac syndrome.

The chain is built from TRBV19 and TRBJ1-2, with 8 bases fitting TRBD1. With V trimmed by 4 bases and J by 3 bases, 4 bases remained unmatched. This CDR3 is built from 14 residues. CDR1 and CDR2 (germline): LNHDA, SQIVND (reference sequence). The CDR3 nucleotides read TGTGCCAGTAGTACCCCGGACAGGGACTATGGCTACACCTTC. Amino acid sequence: CASSTPDRDYGYTF.

The rearrangement joins TRBV6-1 to TRBJ2-1, with 7 nucleotides matching TRBD2. V shed 7 bases and J 7 bases; nucleotides not matched to a gene: 7. Germline V gives CDR1 MNHNS, CDR2 SASEGT. This CDR3 region has 13 residues. The DNA for the CDR3 is TGTGCCAGCAAATTCTCCGGGGGGAATGAGCAGTTCTTC. This encodes CASKFSGGNEQFF.

The chain recombines TRBV29-1 with TRBJ2-7, with 10 bases matching TRBD1. With V trimmed by 4 bases and J by 8 bases, 11 bases remained unmatched. The CDR3 is made up of 14 amino acids. Germline V gene data show CDR1 as SQVTM and CDR2 as ANQGSEA. The CDR3 coding sequence is TGCAGCGTTGTTGGGACAGGGGTTCTGCAAAAGCAGTACTTC. As protein: CSVVGTGVLQKQYF.

The chain uses TRBV18 and TRBJ1-5; the D gene is possibly TRBD1 (5 bases). The CDR3 sequence is 16 residues long. Germline CDR1 reads KGHSH; CDR2 reads LQKENI. Trimming removed 3 bases at V and 0 bases at J, with 12 bases between. This chain's CDR3 is CASSPGPGYSNQPQHF. For the CDR3, the DNA is TGTGCCAGCTCACCCGGGCCAGGGTATAGCAATCAGCCCCAGCATTTT.

The chain carries TRBV7-8 and TRBJ2-3, with a possible D match to TRBD1 (6 bases). Germline values: CDR1 SGHVS, CDR2 FQNEAQ. The CDR3 spans 15 residues. The germline V and J ends were trimmed by 1 base and 4 bases, with 12 bases remaining between them. In nucleotides, the CDR3 is TGTGCCAGCAGCTTAGTGGCAGGGGCGGCAGATACGCAGTATTTT. Its translation is CASSLVAGAADTQYF.

J is TRBJ2-3 and V is TRBV11-3; D call uncertain. The CDR3 contains 13 residues. The V gene's germline CDR1 is SGHNT and CDR2 YENEEA. With 2 bases removed from V and 4 bases from J, the gap between germline ends came to 7 bases. The CDR3 protein is CASSLRTADTQYF. The CDR3 DNA follows: TGTGCCAGCAGCTTAAGGACGGCAGATACGCAGTATTTT.

This clonotype occurred a few times. This rearrangement joins TRBV5-6 to TRBJ1-6; TRBD1 matches at 7 bases. Germline V gene lookup returns CDR1 SGHDT and CDR2 YYEEEE. V gave up 7 bases and J gave up 4 bases; unmatched junction bases: 5. The CDR3 is 14 residues long. CDR3: CASSSGQYNSPLHF. CDR3 nucleotides: TGTGCCAGCTCATCGGGACAGTATAATTCACCCCTCCACTTT.

The V gene is TRBV30, the J gene TRBJ1-5; D perhaps matches TRBD1 (5 bases). From germline, CDR1 is GTSNPN and CDR2 SVGIG (reference sequence). V gave up 3 bases and J gave up 3 bases, with 15 bases separating them. The CDR3 totals 15 residues. CDR3 residues: CAWRNRGTPNQPQHF. CDR3 bases: TGTGCCTGGAGAAATCGAGGGACCCCCAATCAGCCCCAGCATTTT. The variable domain in full, completed from reference TRBV30 and TRBJ1-5, reads SQTIHQWPATLVQPVGSPLSLECTVEGTSNPNLYWYRQAAGRGLQLLFYSVGIGQISSEVPQNLSASRPQDRQFILSSKKLLLSDSGFYLCAWRNRGTPNQPQHFGDGTRLSIL.

The rearrangement links TRBV20-1 to TRBJ2-2; 9 positions match TRBD1. The CDR3 loop spans 15 amino acids. Trimming removed 4 bases from V and 5 bases from J; junction bases left unmatched: 8. The germline CDR1 and CDR2 sequences are DFQATT and SNEGSKA (reference sequence). In nucleotides, the CDR3 is TGCAGTGCTACCCACCGGACAGGGGTTACCGGGGAGCTGTTTTTT. Translating it yields CSATHRTGVTGELFF.

This sequence joins TRBV12-3 or TRBV12-4 and TRBJ2-2, with 9 bases identical to TRBD2. This CDR3 is built from 14 residues. The V segment lost 7 bases and the J segment 4 bases; nucleotides outside the gene matches: 4. CDR3 DNA sequence: TGTGCCAGCACCGGGACTAGCCTCACCGGGGAGCTGTTTTTT. Translating gives CASTGTSLTGELFF.

This clonotype appeared a single time. The V call is TRBV5-6, the J call TRBJ2-5; possibly TRBD2 for D (5 bases). Between the trimmed V and J ends, which lost 0 bases and 6 bases, there was a span of 15 bases. There are 15 residues in the CDR3. The germline V gene has CDR1 SGHDT and CDR2 YYEEEE. Here the CDR3 DNA reads TGTGCCAGCAGCTTGGCCCACGGCACCGGGAAGACCCAGTACTTC. It is translated as CASSLAHGTGKTQYF.